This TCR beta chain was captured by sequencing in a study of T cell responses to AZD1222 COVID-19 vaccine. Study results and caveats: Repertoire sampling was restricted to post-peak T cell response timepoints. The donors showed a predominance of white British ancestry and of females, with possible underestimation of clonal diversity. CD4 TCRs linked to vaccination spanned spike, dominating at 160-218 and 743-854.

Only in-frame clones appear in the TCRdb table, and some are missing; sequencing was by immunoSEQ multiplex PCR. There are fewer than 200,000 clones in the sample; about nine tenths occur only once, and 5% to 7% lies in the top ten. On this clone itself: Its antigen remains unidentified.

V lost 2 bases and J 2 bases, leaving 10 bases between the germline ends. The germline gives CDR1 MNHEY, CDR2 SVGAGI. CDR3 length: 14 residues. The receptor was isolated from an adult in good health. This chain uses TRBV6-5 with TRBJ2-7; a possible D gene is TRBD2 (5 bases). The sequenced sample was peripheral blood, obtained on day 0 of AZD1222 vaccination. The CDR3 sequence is CASSYGGSAYEQYF. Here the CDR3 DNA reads TGTGCCAGCAGTTACGGCGGTAGCGCCTACGAGCAGTACTTC.